This record covers a single T cell receptor (beta chain). What it binds is not known. This record belongs to a study of Tregs in tolerant kidney transplant recipients. Generated by immunoSEQ multiplex PCR, the TCRdb table keeps only in-frame clones and is missing some. The repertoire holds 40,000 to 50,000 clones, with roughly 89% as singletons. Study-wide points: Few patients were studied, so findings need validation in larger groups. Biological reproducibility was not directly addressed, but technical replication error appeared minimal.

V trimming: 0 bases; J trimming: 6 bases; junction bases outside the gene matches: 5. In germline, CDR1 is LNHNV, CDR2 YYDKDF (reference sequence). The CDR3 consists of 15 residues. CD4+CD25+CD127- Tregs, CD4+CD25- non-Tregs, CD4 and CD8 cells were sorted. Before regulatory T cell sorting, thawed PBMCs rested overnight at 37°C in 200 IU/ml IL-2. What was sequenced was Tregs from blood. This TCR was sampled from a human donor in good health. V gene TRBV15 combines with J gene TRBJ1-2; TRBD1 matches 9 bases. CDR3 sequence reads: CATSRDGDRVHGYTF. CDR3 in DNA: TGTGCCACCAGCAGAGATGGGGACAGGGTTCATGGCTACACCTTC.